This record covers a single T cell receptor beta chain. Its antigen is as yet unknown. Method: immunoSEQ multiplex PCR; TCRdb's copy keeps in-frame clones and lacks some. The sample includes over 150,000 clones, around 85% of them seen just once. This specimen belongs to a study of T cell responses to AZD1222 COVID-19 vaccine. Study-level findings and limits: The study reported that nearly half of spike-specific TCRs target unmutated variant regions.

The input for sequencing was peripheral blood, taken 28 days after the second AZD1222 dose. The clonotype was recovered from an adult who received the AZD1222 COVID-19 vaccine.

The CDR3 DNA reads TGTGCCTGGAGTGTACGATCCAGCGGGGGGGAAAAACTGTTTTTT. Protein sequence: CAWSVRSSGGEKLFF. V is TRBV30 and J is TRBJ1-4; possibly TRBD1 for D (5 bases). The CDR3 has 15 residues. V was shortened by 0 bases and J by 8 bases, with 16 bases between the two germline ends. Germline CDR1 reads GTSNPN; CDR2 reads SVGIG (reference sequence).